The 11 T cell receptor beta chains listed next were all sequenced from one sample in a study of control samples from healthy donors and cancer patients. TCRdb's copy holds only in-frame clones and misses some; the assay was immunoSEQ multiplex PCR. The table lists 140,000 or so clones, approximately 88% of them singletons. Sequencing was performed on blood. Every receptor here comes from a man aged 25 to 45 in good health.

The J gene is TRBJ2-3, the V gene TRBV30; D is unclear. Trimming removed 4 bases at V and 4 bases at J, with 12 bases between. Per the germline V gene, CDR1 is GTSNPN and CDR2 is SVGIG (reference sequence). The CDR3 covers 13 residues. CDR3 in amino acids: CAWTPFGADTQYF. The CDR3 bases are TGTGCCTGGACCCCTTTTGGGGCAGATACGCAGTATTTT.

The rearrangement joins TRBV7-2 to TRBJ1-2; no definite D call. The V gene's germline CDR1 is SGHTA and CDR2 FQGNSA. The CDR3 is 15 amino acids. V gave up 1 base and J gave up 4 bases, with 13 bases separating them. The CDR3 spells CASSLVPPPPYGYTF. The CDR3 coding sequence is TGTGCCAGCAGCTTAGTGCCCCCCCCGCCCTATGGCTACACCTTC.

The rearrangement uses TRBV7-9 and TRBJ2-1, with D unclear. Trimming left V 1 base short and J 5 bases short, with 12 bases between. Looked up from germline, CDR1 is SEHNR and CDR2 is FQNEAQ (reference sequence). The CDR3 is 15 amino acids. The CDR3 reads CASSLGHSPNNEQFF. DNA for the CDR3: TGTGCCAGCAGCTTAGGCCACAGCCCGAACAATGAGCAGTTCTTC.

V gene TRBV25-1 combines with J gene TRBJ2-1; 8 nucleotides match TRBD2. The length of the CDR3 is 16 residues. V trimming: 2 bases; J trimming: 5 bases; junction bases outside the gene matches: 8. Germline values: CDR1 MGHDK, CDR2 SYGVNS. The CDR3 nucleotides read TGTGCCAGCAGTGAAAGACGGCGGGGGGATCACAATGAGCAGTTCTTC. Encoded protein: CASSERRRGDHNEQFF.

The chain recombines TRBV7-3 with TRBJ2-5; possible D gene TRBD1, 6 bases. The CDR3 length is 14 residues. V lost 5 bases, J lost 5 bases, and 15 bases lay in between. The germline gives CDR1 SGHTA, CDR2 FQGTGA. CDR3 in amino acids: CASSLNRVNETQYF. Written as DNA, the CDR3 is TGTGCCAGCAGCCTAAACAGGGTGAACGAGACCCAGTACTTC.

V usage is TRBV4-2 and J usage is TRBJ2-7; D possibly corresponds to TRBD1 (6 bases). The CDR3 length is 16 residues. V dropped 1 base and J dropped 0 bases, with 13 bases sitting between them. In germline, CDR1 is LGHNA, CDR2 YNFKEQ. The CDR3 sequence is CASSQALTGPSYEQYF. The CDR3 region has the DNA TGTGCCAGCAGCCAAGCTCTTACAGGGCCCTCCTACGAGCAGTACTTC.

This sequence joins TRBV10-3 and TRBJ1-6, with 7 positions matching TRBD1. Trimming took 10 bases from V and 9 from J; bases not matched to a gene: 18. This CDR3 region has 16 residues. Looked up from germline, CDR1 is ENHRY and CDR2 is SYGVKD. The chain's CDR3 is CATGLQITGATSPLHF. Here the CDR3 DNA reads TGTGCCACCGGACTTCAAATCACAGGGGCTACTTCACCCCTCCACTTT.

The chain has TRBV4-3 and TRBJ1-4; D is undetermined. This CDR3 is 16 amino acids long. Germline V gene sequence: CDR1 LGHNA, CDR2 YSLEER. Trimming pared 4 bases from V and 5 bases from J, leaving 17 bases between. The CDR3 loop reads CASSPELWGFNEKLFF. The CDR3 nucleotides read TGCGCCAGCAGCCCGGAACTGTGGGGATTCAATGAAAAACTGTTTTTT.

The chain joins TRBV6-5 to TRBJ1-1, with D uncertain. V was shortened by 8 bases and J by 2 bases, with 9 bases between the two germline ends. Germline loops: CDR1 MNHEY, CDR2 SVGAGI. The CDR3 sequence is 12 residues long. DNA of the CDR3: TGTGCCAGCGGTCCCGGAAACACTGAAGCTTTCTTT. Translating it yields CASGPGNTEAFF.

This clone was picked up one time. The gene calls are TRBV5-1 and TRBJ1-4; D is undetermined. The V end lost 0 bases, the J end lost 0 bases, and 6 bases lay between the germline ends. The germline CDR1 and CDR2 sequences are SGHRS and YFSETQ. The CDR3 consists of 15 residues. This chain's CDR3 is CASSLVGSTNEKLFF. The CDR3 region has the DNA TGCGCCAGCAGCTTGGTGGGGTCAACTAATGAAAAACTGTTTTTT.

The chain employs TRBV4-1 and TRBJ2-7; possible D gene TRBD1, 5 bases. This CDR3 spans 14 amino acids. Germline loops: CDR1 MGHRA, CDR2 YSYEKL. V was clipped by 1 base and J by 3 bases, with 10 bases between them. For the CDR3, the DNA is TGCGCCAGCAGCCAAGGTATAACAGGCTACGAGCAGTACTTC. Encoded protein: CASSQGITGYEQYF.